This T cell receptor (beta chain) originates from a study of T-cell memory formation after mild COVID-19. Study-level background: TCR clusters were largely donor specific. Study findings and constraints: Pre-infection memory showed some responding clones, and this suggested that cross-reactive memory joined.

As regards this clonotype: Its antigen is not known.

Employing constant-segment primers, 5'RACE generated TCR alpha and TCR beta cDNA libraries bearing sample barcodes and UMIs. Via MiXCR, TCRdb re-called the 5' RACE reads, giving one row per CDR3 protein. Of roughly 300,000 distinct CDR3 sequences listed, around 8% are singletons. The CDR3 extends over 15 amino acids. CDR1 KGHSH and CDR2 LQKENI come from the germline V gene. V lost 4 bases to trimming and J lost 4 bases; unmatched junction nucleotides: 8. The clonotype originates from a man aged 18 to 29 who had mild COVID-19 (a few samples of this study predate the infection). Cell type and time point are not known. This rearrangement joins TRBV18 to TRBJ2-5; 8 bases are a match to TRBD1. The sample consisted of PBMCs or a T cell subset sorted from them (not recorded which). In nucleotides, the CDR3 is TGTGCCAGCTCACTATGGGCAGGGGGCCGAGAGACCCAGTACTTC. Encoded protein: CASSLWAGGRETQYF.